The 5 T cell receptor beta chains listed next were all sequenced from one sample in a study of T cell responses to AZD1222 COVID-19 vaccine. Method: immunoSEQ multiplex PCR; TCRdb's copy keeps in-frame clones and lacks some. The table lists tens of thousands of clones, 80% to 95% of them singletons, with roughly 12% in the top ten. The sample was peripheral blood, taken 28 days after the second AZD1222 dose. The receptor source for this set is an adult who received the AZD1222 COVID-19 vaccine.

This rearrangement joins TRBV5-1 to TRBJ1-1; tentative D call: TRBD1 (6 bases). V was trimmed by 5 bases and J by 0 bases, leaving 17 bases between them. From germline, CDR1 is SGHRS and CDR2 YFSETQ. CDR3 length equals 16 residues. In DNA form, the CDR3 reads TGCGCCAGCAGTCACAACAGGGAGCCGATGAACACTGAAGCTTTCTTT. Residues: CASSHNREPMNTEAFF.

The chain employs TRBV7-6 and TRBJ2-7; 9 bases map to TRBD2. This CDR3 has 15 amino acids. From germline, CDR1 is SGHVS and CDR2 FNYEAQ. V shed 2 bases and J 6 bases; nucleotides not matched to a gene: 8. The CDR3 region is CASSLSLAGDLEQYF. The CDR3 coding sequence is TGTGCCAGCAGCTTATCGTTAGCGGGGGATCTCGAGCAGTACTTC.

The chain is built from TRBV19 and TRBJ1-2, with 8 bases lining up with TRBD1. With V trimmed by 5 bases and J by 7 bases, 12 bases remained unmatched. Germline CDR1 and CDR2: LNHDA and SQIVND (reference sequence). This CDR3 spans 15 amino acids. DNA of the CDR3: TGTGCCAGTAGTCCTATGGCGACAGGGGCTATTGGCTACACCTTC. Translated, it gives CASSPMATGAIGYTF.

This clone was picked up one time. The gene calls are TRBV28 and TRBJ2-7, with 11 bases aligning to TRBD1. The CDR3 is 15 amino acids. The germline V gene encodes CDR1 MDHEN and CDR2 SYDVKM. Trimming cost V 5 bases and J 2 bases; bases outside gene matches: 5. In DNA, the CDR3 is TGTGCCAGCAGTCGTCCGGGACAGGGGGCCTACGAGCAGTACTTC. Its translation: CASSRPGQGAYEQYF.

The V and J genes are TRBV10-2 and TRBJ1-2, with unresolved D. The CDR3 extends over 14 amino acids. Trimming cost V 5 bases and J 4 bases, with 14 bases left between them. The germline CDR1 and CDR2 sequences are WSHSY and SAAADI. For the CDR3, the DNA is TGCGCCAGCAGTTCGGACCGCAGAGCCTATGGCTACACCTTC. Its protein is CASSSDRRAYGYTF.